A single sample is the source of the 17 T cell receptor beta chains below, sequenced in a study of cytomegalovirus exposure and HLA in healthy donors. The PCR ran on 60 Vbeta and 13 Jbeta primers. Here immunoSEQ multiplex PCR was the method, and the copy in TCRdb shows in-frame clones only, minus some. The sample records about 160,000 clones, over 60% being singletons. Sequencing input: PBMCs. All receptors derive from a woman between 25 and 40 years old in good health and CMV-seronegative.

The chain recombines TRBV7-8 with TRBJ1-5; perhaps TRBD1 as D (6 bases). The V end lost 3 bases, the J end lost 7 bases, and 10 bases lay between the germline ends. CDR1 SGHVS and CDR2 FQNEAQ come from the germline V gene. The CDR3 runs 13 residues. The CDR3 sequence: CASSFMTGQPQHF. In DNA, the CDR3 is TGTGCCAGCAGCTTCATGACAGGCCAGCCCCAGCATTTT.

This clone was seen more than once but under ten times. CDR3 coding DNA: TGTGCCAGCAGCAAACAGGGGAACACCGGGGAGCTGTTTTTT. Amino acid sequence: CASSKQGNTGELFF. The V gene is TRBV7-9, the J gene TRBJ2-2; D perhaps matches TRBD1 (6 bases). The CDR3 is made up of 14 amino acids. V gave up 5 bases and J gave up 1 base, with 8 bases separating them. Germline CDR1 reads SEHNR; CDR2 reads FQNEAQ (reference sequence).

This clone was counted only a few times. The CDR3 region has the DNA TGTGCCAGCAGCCCAGGGGGTAGCATCACGCAGTATTTT. Translated, it gives CASSPGGSITQYF. V and J are TRBV7-8 and TRBJ2-3, with 7 positions matching TRBD1. Per germline, CDR1 SGHVS and CDR2 FQNEAQ. The V gene end was trimmed by 5 bases and the J gene end by 9 bases; junction bases not matched to a gene: 8. The CDR3 runs 13 residues.

The rearrangement links TRBV18 to TRBJ1-4, with D unresolved. The CDR3 is 15 amino acids. V was shortened by 3 bases and J by 4 bases, with 12 bases between the two germline ends. Germline V gives CDR1 KGHSH, CDR2 LQKENI. CDR3 protein: CASSPGDGLNEKLFF. Here the CDR3 DNA reads TGTGCCAGCTCACCGGGAGATGGTCTTAATGAAAAACTGTTTTTT.

This rearrangement joins TRBV9 to TRBJ2-4; D is possibly TRBD1 (6 bases). CDR1 is SGDLS and CDR2 is YYNGEE in the germline V gene. V was cut by 3 bases and J by 10 bases, with 14 bases left in between. This CDR3 region has 13 residues. The CDR3 is CASSAELQGIQYF. The CDR3 DNA sequence: TGTGCCAGCAGCGCCGAATTACAGGGTATTCAGTACTTC.

The rearrangement joins TRBV2 to TRBJ2-7; TRBD1 matches 8 bases. The trim removed 6 bases at V and 3 bases at J, leaving 7 bases unmatched. CDR3 length: 14 amino acids. The V gene's germline CDR1 is SNHLY and CDR2 FYNNEI. The CDR3 nucleotides are TGTGCCAGCAGAAGGGACAGGTTGGGCTACGAGCAGTACTTC. Translated: CASRRDRLGYEQYF.

The V gene is TRBV28, the J gene TRBJ2-2; TRBD2 might be the D (6 bases). The ends were cut back, 5 bases at V and 3 bases at J, with 10 bases in the middle. The CDR3 is made up of 14 amino acids. Germline CDR1 reads MDHEN; CDR2 reads SYDVKM. The chain's CDR3 is CASSAGLYTGELFF. The DNA for the CDR3 is TGTGCCAGCAGTGCGGGACTCTACACCGGGGAGCTGTTTTTT. The full variable domain, with the rest looked up from reference TRBV28 and TRBJ2-2, is DVKVTQSSRYLVKRTGEKVFLECVQDMDHENMFWYRQDPGLGLRLIYFSYDVKMKEKGDIPEGYSVSREKKERFSLILESASTNQTSMYLCASSAGLYTGELFFGEGSRLTVL.

J is TRBJ2-7 and V is TRBV7-9; D may be TRBD2 (5 bases). The CDR3 is made up of 15 amino acids. Germline assignment: CDR1 SEHNR and CDR2 FQNEAQ (reference sequence). V shed 5 bases and J shed 1 base, with 15 bases lying between them. The CDR3 DNA reads as TGTGCCAGCAGCATAACAACGTCGGGGTCCTACGAGCAGTACTTC. Its protein is CASSITTSGSYEQYF.

V usage is TRBV9 and J usage is TRBJ1-2, with 9 bases aligning to TRBD1. The CDR3 contains 16 residues. With 0 bases clipped from V and 4 bases from J, the junction kept 7 bases outside the gene matches. The V gene's germline CDR1 is SGDLS and CDR2 YYNGEE. CDR3 DNA: TGTGCCAGCAGCGTAGATAGGGGACAGGGAGGCTATGGCTACACCTTC. This codes for CASSVDRGQGGYGYTF.

The chain is built from TRBV19 and TRBJ1-3, with D maybe TRBD1 (5 bases). CDR3 length: 16 residues. V was clipped by 2 bases and J by 0 bases, with 11 bases between them. Germline V lookup: CDR1 LNHDA, CDR2 SQIVND (reference sequence). The CDR3 region has the DNA TGTGCCAGTAGTATAACAGGTGGAAACTCTGGAAACACCATATATTTT. Protein sequence: CASSITGGNSGNTIYF.

This clone was picked up a small number of times. The chain employs TRBV19 and TRBJ1-5; tentatively, D is TRBD1 (6 bases). From germline, CDR1 is LNHDA and CDR2 SQIVND (reference sequence). V gave up 2 bases and J gave up 3 bases, with 11 bases separating them. This CDR3 spans 15 amino acids. The CDR3 DNA follows: TGTGCCAGTAGTATAATGGGGGACAACAATCAGCCCCAGCATTTT. Protein product: CASSIMGDNNQPQHF. Full variable domain (remainder filled in from reference TRBV19 and TRBJ1-5): DGGITQSPKYLFRKEGQNVTLSCEQNLNHDAMYWYRQDPGQGLRLIYYSQIVNDFQKGDIAEGYSVSREKKESFPLTVTSAQKNPTAFYLCASSIMGDNNQPQHFGDGTRLSIL.

In its sample, this clone was seen a few times. The chain recombines TRBV30 with TRBJ1-4; the D gene is possibly TRBD1 (6 bases). V was shortened by 3 bases and J by 7 bases, with 15 bases between the two germline ends. Germline assignment: CDR1 GTSNPN and CDR2 SVGIG (reference sequence). The CDR3 spans 14 residues. The CDR3 DNA sequence: TGTGCCTGGAGGGGCCGGGCAGGGGCTGAAAAACTGTTTTTT. Protein sequence: CAWRGRAGAEKLFF.

The genes are TRBV28 and TRBJ2-7; the match to TRBD1 covers 8 bases. The CDR3 runs 16 residues. With V trimmed by 6 bases and J by 2 bases, 12 bases remained unmatched. Germline V gene sequence: CDR1 MDHEN, CDR2 SYDVKM. CDR3 sequence reads: CASSPRPGTGPYEQYF. The CDR3 DNA is TGTGCCAGCAGCCCAAGACCGGGGACAGGTCCCTACGAGCAGTACTTC. The full variable domain, its missing parts supplied by reference TRBV28 and TRBJ2-7, is DVKVTQSSRYLVKRTGEKVFLECVQDMDHENMFWYRQDPGLGLRLIYFSYDVKMKEKGDIPEGYSVSREKKERFSLILESASTNQTSMYLCASSPRPGTGPYEQYFGPGTRLTVT.

The chain links TRBV27 to TRBJ1-6; TRBD1 is a possible D gene (5 bases). Germline V gene lookup returns CDR1 MNHEY and CDR2 SMNVEV (reference sequence). CDR3 size: 17 residues. The germline V and J ends were trimmed by 4 bases and 8 bases, with 21 bases remaining between them. The CDR3 nucleotides read TGTGCCAGCAGTTCGCGACCTCAGGGTCGCTTTGATTCACCCCTCCACTTT. It codes for CASSSRPQGRFDSPLHF.

The chain joins TRBV25-1 to TRBJ2-1; 7 nucleotides align to TRBD2. Germline loops: CDR1 MGHDK, CDR2 SYGVNS. The ends lost 4 bases at V and 2 bases at J; junction bases unmatched: 2. The CDR3 contains 14 residues. CDR3 region: CASSGSGTYNEQFF. CDR3 nucleotide sequence: TGTGCCAGCAGTGGGAGCGGGACCTACAATGAGCAGTTCTTC.

The rearrangement links TRBV18 to TRBJ1-5, with TRBD1 as a possible D gene (5 bases). Germline CDR1 KGHSH, CDR2 LQKENI. The CDR3 covers 14 residues. V was trimmed by 1 base and J by 5 bases, leaving 9 bases between them. This CDR3 reads CASSPQDSYQPQHF. The CDR3 region has the DNA TGTGCCAGCTCACCACAAGACAGTTATCAGCCCCAGCATTTT.

This clone showed up just a few times. This sequence joins TRBV9 and TRBJ1-1, with 8 bases lining up with TRBD1. The CDR3 is 14 residues long. Unmatched junction bases numbered 3, after V lost 4 bases and J lost 1 base. Germline CDR1 reads SGDLS; CDR2 reads YYNGEE. CDR3 nucleotides: TGTGCCAGCAGCTTTCAGGGGGCGAACACTGAAGCTTTCTTT. Translating gives CASSFQGANTEAFF.